The TCR beta chain under discussion was sequenced for a study of blood T cell repertoires in COVID-19. Study at large: The United States, Italy and Spain provided the acute and convalescent COVID-19 samples. The cDNA or gDNA used as material had been derived from T cells, B-cell-depleted T cells, or PBMCs.

Per the study methods: Amplification of reference gene primers was used by the study to estimate nucleated cell counts. This table comes from immunoSEQ multiplex PCR, and its TCRdb copy is limited to in-frame clones, with some not included. D and trimming were read from the DNA, whereas the V and J calls and clone size are those reported in that table. Here the sample spans 150,000 to 200,000 clones, 75% to 80% being singletons. This CDR3 contains 13 residues. Germline V gene sequence: CDR1 SGHVS, CDR2 FQNEAQ. Trimming removed 4 bases from V and 3 bases from J, with 9 bases in between. This clonotype originated in a woman aged 45-65 years with active or convalescent COVID-19. The chain combines TRBV7-8 with TRBJ1-2; possibly TRBD1 for D (6 bases). The sample was peripheral blood. As DNA, the CDR3 is TGTGCCAGCAGCTACGGACAGTACTATGGCTACACCTTC. This codes for CASSYGQYYGYTF.